This record looks at one T cell receptor beta chain sequence and its context. Its cognate antigen is unknown. V lost 0 bases to trimming and J lost 7 bases, with 16 bases between them. CDR1 SQVTM and CDR2 ANQGSEA come from the germline V gene. This CDR3 is built from 15 residues. Isolation recovered at least 6.5 million PBMCs from every sample. This record comes from a study of blood T cells in healthy people across ages. Study summary: Capture by template switching was about one barcoded beta molecule per two T cells. Broader study findings: The lack of PBMC sorting stopped any conclusive naive versus antigen-experienced comparison.

The authors ran a second PCR of about 7 to 11 cycles using a sample-barcoded 5' primer and a J-beta primer mix. TCRdb analysed the 5' RACE reads with MiXCR anew, one entry per CDR3 protein. The profile covers a few hundred thousand distinct CDR3 sequences, with 50% to 60% appearing a single time and under 65% taken by the ten largest. The genes are TRBV29-1 and TRBJ2-1; the D is unclear. Sequencing used blood. This sequence was found in a man aged 55 to 70 in good health. The CDR3 protein is CSVEESGLVGNEQFF. CDR3 sequence (DNA): TGCAGCGTTGAAGAATCGGGCCTGGTGGGGAATGAGCAGTTCTTC.